This TCR beta chain appears in the sequencing data of a study of blood T cell repertoires in COVID-19. V lost 5 bases and J lost 4; bases outside the gene matches: 5. The CDR3 is 14 amino acids. Germline V gene lookup returns CDR1 SNHLY and CDR2 FYNNEI. TCRdb keeps only in-frame clones here, not all; method: immunoSEQ multiplex PCR. This table holds around 70,000 clones, roughly nine tenths found once. The TCR comes from a human donor in a cohort sampled during active COVID-19. The J gene is TRBJ1-1, the V gene TRBV2; 9 bases are a match to TRBD1. Sequenced: peripheral blood. The CDR3 DNA is TGTGCCAGCAGTTTACAGGGGGCCTCCACTGAAGCTTTCTTT. It yields the protein CASSLQGASTEAFF.